Below, 20 T cell receptor beta chains from the same sample are listed, as sequenced in a study of blood T cells in healthy people across ages. A second roughly 6 to 11 cycle PCR used barcoded and J-beta primers. TCRdb reanalysed the 5' RACE reads using MiXCR and keeps one entry per CDR3 protein. Of about 760,000 distinct CDR3 sequences listed, more than 50% were seen once; the top ten hold 20% to 30%. The sequencing sample was made of blood. The source of these receptors is a man aged 35-49 years in good health.

CDR3 bases: TGTGCCAGCGTCCAAAGGGGGGACAACTACAATGAGCAGTTCTTC. This encodes CASVQRGDNYNEQFF. V usage is TRBV4-2 and J usage is TRBJ2-1; perhaps D is TRBD1 or TRBD2 (6 bases each). The CDR3 is 15 residues long. The germline V and J ends were trimmed by 8 bases and 3 bases, with 17 bases remaining between them. Looked up from germline, CDR1 is LGHNA and CDR2 is YNFKEQ.

This chain joins TRBV5-6 and TRBJ2-7; D ambiguous. Trimming removed 2 bases from V and 2 bases from J, with 11 bases in between. From germline, CDR1 is SGHDT and CDR2 YYEEEE. The CDR3 is made up of 14 amino acids. The CDR3 sequence: CASSFAGRPYEQYF. DNA of the CDR3: TGTGCCAGCAGCTTTGCAGGCCGACCCTACGAGCAGTACTTC.

The table lists this clonotype with a few counts. The chain joins TRBV7-3 to TRBJ2-3; D gene ambiguous. In germline, CDR1 is SGHTA, CDR2 FQGTGA. V gave up 5 bases and J gave up 2 bases, with 11 bases separating them. CDR3 size: 14 residues. CDR3 sequence reads: CASSPRQDTDTQYF. The CDR3, as DNA: TGTGCCAGCAGCCCCCGACAAGACACAGATACGCAGTATTTT.

This chain links TRBV6-6 with TRBJ1-6; 7 nucleotides match TRBD1. The trim removed 6 bases at V and 2 bases at J, leaving 10 bases unmatched. The CDR3 length is 17 residues. The V gene's germline CDR1 is MNHNY and CDR2 SVGAGI (reference sequence). CDR3 DNA: TGTGCCAGCAGCCCCGGGACAGTAAGGGCCTATAATTCACCCCTCCACTTT. Translating it yields CASSPGTVRAYNSPLHF.

The gene calls are TRBV28 and TRBJ2-7; D is uncertain. The CDR3 runs 15 residues. Trimming removed 2 bases from V and 0 bases from J, with 11 bases in between. Germline V gives CDR1 MDHEN, CDR2 SYDVKM. In DNA, the CDR3 is TGTGCCAGCAGTTTACGGTCCGGGCACTCCTACGAGCAGTACTTC. Encoded protein: CASSLRSGHSYEQYF.

The J gene is TRBJ2-3, the V gene TRBV3-1; D gene uncertain. CDR1 LGHDT and CDR2 YNNKEL come from the germline V gene (reference sequence). The V gene lost 3 bases and the J gene lost 4 bases, with 8 bases spanning the gap. This CDR3 is 13 amino acids long. The CDR3 coding sequence is TGTGCCAGCAGCCATAGCAACGCAGATACGCAGTATTTT. This translates into CASSHSNADTQYF.

About this clonotype itself: One base away lies a much larger clone, so this may be a sequencing read error. This chain joins TRBV6-2 or TRBV6-3 and TRBJ2-7; D not certain. This CDR3 spans 12 amino acids. V gave up 6 bases and J gave up 7 bases, with 13 bases separating them. Germline lookup yields CDR1 MNHEY and CDR2 SVGEGT. The CDR3 region has the DNA TGTGCCAGCAGCCGACTCACCAATGAGCAGTACTTC. This sequence encodes CASSRLTNEQYF.

This clonotype occurred a few times. The junction departs from germline at one end; a sequencing error may be responsible. This chain uses TRBV5-1 with TRBJ2-5; a weak D match, TRBD1 (7 bases). The CDR3 runs 14 residues. Germline V gene sequence: CDR1 SGHRS, CDR2 YFSETQ. DNA for the CDR3: TGTGCCAGCAGCTTCGGGCAGGGGGGAGAGACCCAGTACTTC. It translates to CASSFGQGGETQYF.

This clonotype was recorded once. A junction end diverges from the germline sequence, so it may reflect a read error. CDR3 region: CASSPQGRGGSYEQYF. The DNA for the CDR3 is TGTGCCAGCAGTCCACAGGGTCGAGGGGGCTCCTATGAGCAGTACTTC. This chain uses TRBV12-3 or TRBV12-4 with TRBJ2-7; 7 bases are a match to TRBD1. There are 16 residues in the CDR3.

The chain carries TRBV4-3 and TRBJ2-1; D is possibly TRBD2 (5 bases). CDR1 and CDR2 from the germline V gene are LGHNA and YSLEER. Trimming stripped 0 bases from V and 6 bases from J, with 6 bases between. The CDR3 covers 13 residues. CDR3 residues: CASSQERANEQFF. CDR3 nucleotide sequence: TGCGCCAGCAGCCAAGAGAGGGCCAATGAGCAGTTCTTC.

This clonotype has just one count. The chain employs TRBV20-1 and TRBJ2-1, with TRBD1 identical over 7 bases. The CDR3 runs to 13 residues. V was clipped by 7 bases and J by 4 bases; unmatched bases: 7. CDR1 DFQATT and CDR2 SNEGSKA come from the germline V gene (reference sequence). CDR3 protein: CSGTGAPYNEQFF. The CDR3 DNA sequence: TGCAGTGGAACAGGGGCTCCGTACAATGAGCAGTTCTTC.

The chain combines TRBV5-1 with TRBJ2-1; 11 positions agree with TRBD2. The V gene end was trimmed by 4 bases and the J gene end by 9 bases; junction bases not matched to a gene: 12. Looked up from germline, CDR1 is SGHRS and CDR2 is YFSETQ. The CDR3 consists of 16 residues. CDR3 loop: CASSLAVAGGQGEQFF. The CDR3 DNA follows: TGCGCCAGCAGCCTGGCCGTAGCGGGGGGGCAGGGTGAGCAGTTCTTC.

This clonotype came up a few times. The genes are TRBV21-1 and TRBJ2-7; the listed D gene, TRBD1, was not tested against the DNA. TRBV21-1 is shown as a pseudogene. The CDR3 runs to 13 residues. The CDR3 nucleotides are TGTGCCAGCAGCACCAGAGGGGATAGCGAGCAGTACTTC. Its protein is CASSTRGDSEQYF.

Written as DNA, the CDR3 is TGTGCCAGCAGCAGAGGGAATAATTCACCCCTCCACTTT. It is translated as CASSRGNNSPLHF. The V call is TRBV12-3 or TRBV12-4, the J call TRBJ1-6; D is unclear. The CDR3 spans 13 residues. Trimming took off 6 bases at V and 5 bases at J, with 8 bases between the two ends.

This clonotype was counted a few times. This chain uses TRBV5-1 with TRBJ2-7; TRBD1 is a possible D gene (6 bases). The CDR3 has 17 residues. Germline V gene lookup returns CDR1 SGHRS and CDR2 YFSETQ. The V and J ends lost 0 bases and 2 bases respectively, with 18 bases between them. The CDR3 bases are TGCGCCAGCAGCTTGGCAGGCAGGGGCCATATTCCCTACGAGCAGTACTTC. It translates to CASSLAGRGHIPYEQYF.

The rearrangement joins TRBV9 to TRBJ2-1; the D gene is possibly TRBD2 (5 bases). Gene TRBJ2-7 matches the end of the DNA better, so the J call may be wrong. The germline V gene encodes CDR1 SGDLS and CDR2 YYNGEE. The CDR3 sequence is 19 residues long. The DNA for the CDR3 is TGTGCCAGCAGCGGATTAGGACCGCCAACGGGGAGCTCCTACAATGAGCAGTACTTC. As protein: CASSGLGPPTGSSYNEQYF.

The chain combines TRBV20-1 with TRBJ2-1; no definite D call. Per germline, CDR1 DFQATT and CDR2 SNEGSKA (reference sequence). Trimming shortened V by 5 bases and J by 7 bases, and 15 bases separated the two germline ends. The CDR3 contains 13 residues. The CDR3 region has the DNA TGCAGTGCTGCTAGAGGAAGCACTAATGAGCAGTTCTTC. Protein: CSAARGSTNEQFF.

This clonotype has a handful of counts. The rearrangement joins TRBV6-7 to TRBJ2-1, with a possible D match to TRBD2 (6 bases). TRBV6-7 is assigned to the ORF class and has an uncertain function. V dropped 3 bases and J dropped 0 bases, with 18 bases sitting between them. The CDR3 is 18 residues long. The CDR3, as DNA: TGTGCCAGCAGTTATCTAGCGCCACGAGCCCGCTCCTACAATGAGCAGTTCTTC. Translated: CASSYLAPRARSYNEQFF.

This chain links TRBV29-1 with TRBJ2-6; 9 bases line up with TRBD1. The CDR3 extends over 15 amino acids. The ends lost 6 bases at V and 0 bases at J; junction bases unmatched: 3. Germline CDR1 SQVTM, CDR2 ANQGSEA. The CDR3 DNA follows: TGCAGCGTGGGGACAGGGAGCTCTGGGGCCAACGTCCTGACTTTC. This sequence encodes CSVGTGSSGANVLTF.

The CDR3 DNA is TGTGCCAGCAGTGCCGGCCCGGGCGCGACAGGGGCTGACTATGGCTACACCTTC. Its protein product is CASSAGPGATGADYGYTF. The gene calls are TRBV6-2 or TRBV6-3 and TRBJ1-2; 8 bases line up with TRBD1. This CDR3 region has 18 residues. V lost 5 bases to trimming and J lost 3 bases; unmatched junction nucleotides: 17. Germline V gene lookup returns CDR1 MNHEY and CDR2 SVGEGT.